The clone carrying this T cell receptor beta chain was observed a few times. Its antigen is currently unknown. This record comes from a study of identical twins. Overall study findings and caveats: The abundant beta clonotypes from cord blood had fewer insertions, and memory repertoires had none of this.

The CDR3 is made up of 16 amino acids. One entry per CDR3 protein results from TCRdb running MiXCR on the 5' RACE reads. The table has about 530,000 distinct CDR3 sequences, around 20% seen once; the top ten hold 0.45% to 0.5%. A further study also used this sample, focusing on yellow fever vaccine responses in identical twins.

The chain is built from TRBV21-1 and TRBJ1-3. TRBV21-1 is marked as a pseudogene. Sequenced material: CD4+ T cells sorted from blood. This TCR was sampled from a woman aged 18-29 years in good health. The DNA of the CDR3 is TGTGCCAGCAGCACGACTAGAGTTAGCTCTGGAAACACCATATATTTT. Amino acid sequence: CASSTTRVSSGNTIYF.